One and the same sample provided the 19 T cell receptor beta chains below, sequenced in a study of blood T cell repertoires in COVID-19. Libraries were prepared by immunoSEQ multiplex PCR; TCRdb keeps only in-frame clonotypes and omits some of them. The sample consists of about 50,000 clones, over 75% of them appearing once. Sequencing was done on a sample of peripheral blood. The source is a woman of 80 years or more with COVID-19, enrolled during active disease.

This chain joins TRBV4-1 and TRBJ1-4; TRBD1 aligns across 9 bases. CDR1 is MGHRA and CDR2 is YSYEKL in the germline V gene. The CDR3 is 18 amino acids. J lost 8 bases, V lost 1 base, and 14 bases had no gene match. CDR3 bases: TGCGCCAGCAGCCAAGGATTTCAAGGGGGGACAGGGAGGGAAAAACTGTTTTTT. Residues: CASSQGFQGGTGREKLFF.

The chain uses TRBV5-1 and TRBJ1-2, with TRBD1 matching 7 bases. This CDR3 comprises 14 residues. Germline V gene lookup returns CDR1 SGHRS and CDR2 YFSETQ. With V trimmed by 4 bases and J by 6 bases, 9 bases remained unmatched. CDR3 DNA sequence: TGCGCCAGCAGCCCCGGGACAGCGTGGAATGGCTACACCTTC. Encoded protein: CASSPGTAWNGYTF.

The V gene is TRBV6-5, the J gene TRBJ1-5; 11 bases fit TRBD1. The V gene's germline CDR1 is MNHEY and CDR2 SVGAGI. V gave up 8 bases and J gave up 9 bases; unmatched junction bases: 12. The CDR3 length is 15 residues. The chain's CDR3 is CASGPGTGGVGPQHF. In DNA form, the CDR3 reads TGTGCCAGCGGACCGGGGACAGGGGGTGTAGGGCCCCAGCATTTT.

The chain joins TRBV3-1 (or the pseudogene TRBV3-2) to TRBJ2-7; 10 positions match TRBD2. The V segment lost 4 bases and the J segment 6 bases; nucleotides outside the gene matches: 6. Germline CDR1 and CDR2: LGHDT and YNNKEL (reference sequence). This CDR3 is built from 14 residues. The CDR3 loop is CASSLSGRPLEQYF. The CDR3 coding sequence is TGTGCCAGCAGCCTTAGCGGGAGGCCGCTCGAGCAGTACTTC.

The chain uses TRBV2 and TRBJ2-3, with D unclear. V lost 7 bases and J lost 2, with 10 bases in between. CDR1 SNHLY and CDR2 FYNNEI come from the germline V gene. This CDR3 has 13 amino acids. The CDR3 loop reads CASILIYTDTQYF. The CDR3 nucleotides read TGTGCCAGCATCCTAATCTACACAGATACGCAGTATTTT.

The chain recombines TRBV18 with TRBJ2-2; TRBD2 might be the D (6 bases). CDR1 KGHSH and CDR2 LQKENI come from the germline V gene. The CDR3 is made up of 16 amino acids. The V gene lost 4 bases and the J gene lost 0 bases, with 12 bases spanning the gap. The CDR3 DNA follows: TGTGCCAGCTCACAACAGGCGGGAACGAACACCGGGGAGCTGTTTTTT. Its protein product is CASSQQAGTNTGELFF.

This clone was counted only a few times. This chain joins TRBV6-5 and TRBJ2-1; D uncertain. V was shortened by 6 bases and J by 4 bases, with 10 bases between the two germline ends. Germline V gene lookup returns CDR1 MNHEY and CDR2 SVGAGI. The CDR3 runs to 13 residues. CDR3 DNA sequence: TGTGCCAGCAGAGTTAGTGAGTACAATGAGCAGTTCTTC. It encodes CASRVSEYNEQFF.

This chain links TRBV18 with TRBJ2-2; 10 bases line up with TRBD2. V lost 5 bases, J lost 5 bases, and 8 bases stayed unmatched. Germline V gene data show CDR1 as KGHSH and CDR2 as LQKENI. The CDR3 covers 16 residues. CDR3 DNA: TGTGCCAGCTCAGCGACTAGCGGGCGAGGGACCGGGGAGCTGTTTTTT. It codes for CASSATSGRGTGELFF.

This chain uses TRBV30 with TRBJ1-6, with a tentative D call TRBD1 (5 bases). The V gene lost 2 bases and the J gene lost 9 bases, with 17 bases spanning the gap. Germline V gene data show CDR1 as GTSNPN and CDR2 as SVGIG (reference sequence). The CDR3 is made up of 15 amino acids. CDR3 in amino acids: CAWSPLGGSSSPLHF. CDR3 bases: TGTGCCTGGAGTCCGTTGGGGGGGTCAAGTTCACCCCTCCACTTT.

This chain connects TRBV27 to TRBJ2-7; tentatively, D is TRBD2 (5 bases). The germline gives CDR1 MNHEY, CDR2 SMNVEV (reference sequence). Trimming took off 2 bases at V and 6 bases at J, with 11 bases between the two ends. This CDR3 has 13 residues. CDR3 protein: CASSLHGGSEQYF. The DNA for the CDR3 is TGTGCCAGCAGTTTACACGGAGGTTCCGAGCAGTACTTC.

This clone turned up a few times. The rearrangement links TRBV7-3 to TRBJ2-3; possible D gene TRBD2, 6 bases. V was clipped by 6 bases and J by 8 bases, with 18 bases between them. The CDR3 runs to 14 residues. The germline V gene has CDR1 SGHTA and CDR2 FQGTGA. The CDR3 loop reads CASSSGAHTGTQYF. DNA of the CDR3: TGTGCCAGCAGTTCGGGAGCCCACACGGGTACGCAGTATTTT.

V is TRBV18 and J is TRBJ1-4; D not certain. The CDR3 runs 20 residues. Trimming removed 1 base at V and 8 bases at J, with 29 bases between. Germline lookup yields CDR1 KGHSH and CDR2 LQKENI. The DNA of the CDR3 is TGTGCCAGCTCACCACTTTTAAACTCGTGGGCTCAGACGGATGAAGAAAAACTGTTTTTT. The encoded protein is CASSPLLNSWAQTDEEKLFF. Full variable domain (missing parts from reference TRBV18 and TRBJ1-4): NAGVMQNPRHLVRRRGQEARLRCSPMKGHSHVYWYRQLPEEGLKFMVYLQKENIIDESGMPKERFSAEFPKEGPSILRIQQVVRGDSAAYFCASSPLLNSWAQTDEEKLFFGSGTQLSVL.

This chain joins TRBV10-3 and TRBJ2-5; 8 bases map to TRBD1. The CDR3 is 13 amino acids. CDR1 is ENHRY and CDR2 is SYGVKD in the germline V gene. V was pared by 6 bases and J by 3 bases, with 3 bases of the junction left unmatched. CDR3 region: CAIRSDREETQYF. The CDR3 region has the DNA TGTGCCATCAGGTCGGACAGGGAAGAGACCCAGTACTTC.

The chain has TRBV6-4 and TRBJ2-5; D perhaps matches TRBD1 (6 bases). The CDR3 has 13 amino acids. V was cut by 6 bases and J by 5 bases, with 13 bases left in between. CDR1 and CDR2 from the germline V gene are MRHNA and SNTAGT. This chain's CDR3 is CASSETGLETQYF. The DNA for the CDR3 is TGTGCCAGCAGCGAAACAGGGTTGGAGACCCAGTACTTC.

CDR3 sequence: CASSPLEGSGYGYTF. CDR3 coding DNA: TGTGCCAGCTCACCTCTTGAGGGATCGGGCTATGGCTACACCTTC. The rearrangement uses TRBV18 and TRBJ1-2; no firm D call. V was shortened by 3 bases and J by 4 bases, with 15 bases between the two germline ends. Germline assignment: CDR1 KGHSH and CDR2 LQKENI. This CDR3 has 15 amino acids.

The V gene is TRBV5-1, the J gene TRBJ1-2; the D is unclear. Germline V CDR1 and CDR2: SGHRS, YFSETQ. V lost 4 bases to trimming and J lost 1 base, with 5 bases between them. The CDR3 contains 12 residues. The CDR3 region is CASSPNNYGYTF. The CDR3 DNA sequence: TGCGCCAGCAGCCCCAATAACTATGGCTACACCTTC. The full variable domain, its missing parts supplied by reference TRBV5-1 and TRBJ1-2, is KAGVTQTPRYLIKTRGQQVTLSCSPISGHRSVSWYQQTPGQGLQFLFEYFSETQRNKGNFPGRFSGRQFSNSRSEMNVSTLELGDSALYLCASSPNNYGYTFGSGTRLTVV.

The chain has TRBV24-1 and TRBJ1-2; 7 bases are shared with TRBD1. Per the germline V gene, CDR1 is KGHDR and CDR2 is SFDVKD. With 4 bases clipped from V and 0 bases from J, the junction kept 7 bases outside the gene matches. The CDR3 is made up of 16 amino acids. CDR3 bases: TGTGCCACCAGTGACCCGGGACAGCGAGCTAACTATGGCTACACCTTC. Its translation is CATSDPGQRANYGYTF.

The genes are TRBV19 and TRBJ1-1, with 8 bases that match TRBD1. J lost 5 bases, V lost 1 base, and 6 bases had no gene match. Looked up from germline, CDR1 is LNHDA and CDR2 is SQIVND (reference sequence). This CDR3 is 15 amino acids long. The DNA for the CDR3 is TGTGCCAGTAGTATAGTGACAGGGGTAAGGACTGAAGCTTTCTTT. Its protein product is CASSIVTGVRTEAFF.

The V and J genes are TRBV24-1 and TRBJ1-1; D is perhaps TRBD1 (5 bases). CDR1 and CDR2 (germline): KGHDR, SFDVKD. The CDR3 totals 13 residues. With 6 bases removed from V and 1 base from J, the gap between germline ends came to 8 bases. The CDR3 nucleotides read TGTGCCACCAGTCCCGGACAGAACACTGAAGCTTTCTTT. Its translation is CATSPGQNTEAFF.